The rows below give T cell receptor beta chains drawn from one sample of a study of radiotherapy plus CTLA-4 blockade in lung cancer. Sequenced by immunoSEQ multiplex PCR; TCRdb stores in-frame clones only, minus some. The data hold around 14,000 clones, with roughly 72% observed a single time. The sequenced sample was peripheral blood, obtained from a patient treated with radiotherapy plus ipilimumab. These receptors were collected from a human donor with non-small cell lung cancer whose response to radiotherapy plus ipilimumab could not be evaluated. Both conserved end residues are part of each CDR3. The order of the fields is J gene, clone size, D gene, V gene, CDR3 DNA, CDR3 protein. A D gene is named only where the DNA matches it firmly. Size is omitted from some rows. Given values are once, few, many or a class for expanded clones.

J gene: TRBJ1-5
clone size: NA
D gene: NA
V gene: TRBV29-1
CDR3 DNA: TGCAGCGTTCTACAGGCACCCAATCAGCCCCAGCATTTT
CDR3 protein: CSVLQAPNQPQHF

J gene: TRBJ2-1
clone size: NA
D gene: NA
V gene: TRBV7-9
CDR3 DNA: TGTGCCAGCAGCACGACTCAAGAGGGAAAGGAATTCGATGAGCAGTTCTTC
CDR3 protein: CASSTTQEGKEFDEQFF

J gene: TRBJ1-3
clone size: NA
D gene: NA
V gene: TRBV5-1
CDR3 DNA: TGCGCCAGCAGCTTGGACGGCAGGGGTGGAAACACCATATATTTT
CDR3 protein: CASSLDGRGGNTIYF

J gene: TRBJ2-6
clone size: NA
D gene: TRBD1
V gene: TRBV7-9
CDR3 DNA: TGTGCCAGCAGCCGCTTGGGACAGATGAGCTCTGGGGCCAACGTCCTGACTTTC
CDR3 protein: CASSRLGQMSSGANVLTF

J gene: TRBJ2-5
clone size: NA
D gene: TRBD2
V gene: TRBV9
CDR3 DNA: TGTGCCAGCAGCCCCCGAGGGACTAGCTTACAAGAGACCCAGTACTTC
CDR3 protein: CASSPRGTSLQETQYF

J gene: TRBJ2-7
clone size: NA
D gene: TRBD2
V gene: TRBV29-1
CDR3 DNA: TGCAGCGTTGAAGGTAGCGGGGGAGCCGAGCAGTACTTC
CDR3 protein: CSVEGSGGAEQYF

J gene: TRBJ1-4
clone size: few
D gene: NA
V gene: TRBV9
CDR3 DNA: TGTGCCAGCAGCGGAGGATTGAGTGAAAAACTGTTTTTT
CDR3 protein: CASSGGLSEKLFF

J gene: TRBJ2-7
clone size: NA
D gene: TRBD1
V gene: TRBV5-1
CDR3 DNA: TGCGCCAGCAGCTTGAGATCGACGAACAGGGGGGACGAGCAGTACTTC
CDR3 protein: CASSLRSTNRGDEQYF

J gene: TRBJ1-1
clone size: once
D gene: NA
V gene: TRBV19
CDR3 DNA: TGTGCCAGTAGTCGATCTATGGGCCCTAAATGGACTGAAGCTTTCTTT
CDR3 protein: CASSRSMGPKWTEAFF

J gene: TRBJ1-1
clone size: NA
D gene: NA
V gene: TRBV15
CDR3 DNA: TGTGCCACCAGCAGAGATATCGCTGAAGCTTTCTTT
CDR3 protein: CATSRDIAEAFF

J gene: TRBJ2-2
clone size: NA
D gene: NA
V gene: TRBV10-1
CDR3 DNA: TGCGCCTCCCCCAGTGCAGGAACGAACACCGGGGAGCTGTTTTTT
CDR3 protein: CASPSAGTNTGELFF

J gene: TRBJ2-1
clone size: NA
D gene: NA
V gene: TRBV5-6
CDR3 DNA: TGTGCCAGCAGCCTCCCCTTAGGGAGCTCCTACAATGAGCAGTTCTTC
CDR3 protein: CASSLPLGSSYNEQFF

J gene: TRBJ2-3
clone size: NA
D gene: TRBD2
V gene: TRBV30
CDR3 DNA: TGTGCCTGGAGTGCCCTACGACTAGCGGGGGTTTTCAGCACAGATACGCAGTATTTT
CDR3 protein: CAWSALRLAGVFSTDTQYF

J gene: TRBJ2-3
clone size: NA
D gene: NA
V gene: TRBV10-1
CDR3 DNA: TGCGCCAGCAGCCTTACGAGGAGGACAGATACGCAGTATTTT
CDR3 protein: CASSLTRRTDTQYF

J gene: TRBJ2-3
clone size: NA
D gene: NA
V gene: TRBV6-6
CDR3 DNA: TGTGCCAGCAGTTACAGGTCTAGCGCAGATACGCAGTATTTT
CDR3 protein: CASSYRSSADTQYF

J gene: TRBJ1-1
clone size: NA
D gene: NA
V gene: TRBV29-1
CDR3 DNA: TGCAGCGTAGGGGTTATGAAATCAGAAGCTTTCTTT
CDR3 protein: CSVGVMKSEAFF

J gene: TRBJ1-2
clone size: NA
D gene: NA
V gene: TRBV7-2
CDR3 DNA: TGTGCCAGCAGCTTAGGTCACAACGGCTACACCTTC
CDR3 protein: CASSLGHNGYTF

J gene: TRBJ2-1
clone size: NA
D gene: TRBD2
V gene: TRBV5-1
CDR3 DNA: TGCGCCAGCAGCTCACTAGCGGGGGCAAGCTCCTACAATGAGCAGTTCTTC
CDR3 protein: CASSSLAGASSYNEQFF

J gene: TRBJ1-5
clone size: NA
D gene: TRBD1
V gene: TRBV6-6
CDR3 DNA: TGTGCCAGCAGTTACTCGAACAGGGGGTATCAGCCCCAGCATTTT
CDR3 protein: CASSYSNRGYQPQHF

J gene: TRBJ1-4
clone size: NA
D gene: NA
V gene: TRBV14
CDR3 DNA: TGTGCCAGCAGTCTAATTGGGGCCCGGGCTAATGAAAAACTGTTTTTT
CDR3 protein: CASSLIGARANEKLFF

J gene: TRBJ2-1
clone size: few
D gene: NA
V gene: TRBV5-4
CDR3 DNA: TGTGCCAGCAGCGTCAATCTAGCAGTCGATGAGCAGTTCTTC
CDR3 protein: CASSVNLAVDEQFF

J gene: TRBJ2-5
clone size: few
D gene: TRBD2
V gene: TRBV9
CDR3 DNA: TGTGCCAGCAAAAAAACTAGCGGGGGAAAAGAGACCCAGTACTTC
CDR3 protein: CASKKTSGGKETQYF

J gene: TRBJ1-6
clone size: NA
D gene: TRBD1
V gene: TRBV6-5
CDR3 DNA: TGTGCCAGCAGTGTCCGGGACAGGGATAATTCACCCCTCCACTTT
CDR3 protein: CASSVRDRDNSPLHF

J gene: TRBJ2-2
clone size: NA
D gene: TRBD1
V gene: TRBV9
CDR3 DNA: TGTGCCAGCAGTCCCGACAGGGGGCTTTACGGGGAGCTGTTTTTT
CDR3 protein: CASSPDRGLYGELFF

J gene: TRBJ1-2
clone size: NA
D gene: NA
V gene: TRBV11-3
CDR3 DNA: TGTGCCAGCAGCTTAGATAGAAAGGAGGATGGCTACACCTTC
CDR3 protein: CASSLDRKEDGYTF

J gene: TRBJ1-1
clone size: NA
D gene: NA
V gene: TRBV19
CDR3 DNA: TGTGCCAGTAGTAGAGTAAACACTGAAGCTTTCTTT
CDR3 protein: CASSRVNTEAFF

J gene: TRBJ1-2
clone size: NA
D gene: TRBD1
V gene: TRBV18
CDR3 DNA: TGTGCCAGCTCACCGAGGCAGGGGGAAGTCTATGGCTACACCTTC
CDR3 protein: CASSPRQGEVYGYTF

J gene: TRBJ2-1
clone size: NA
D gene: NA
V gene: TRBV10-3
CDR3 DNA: TGTGCCATCAGTGGAACGACAGGGGAGGGCTACAATGAGCAGTTCTTC
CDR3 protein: CAISGTTGEGYNEQFF

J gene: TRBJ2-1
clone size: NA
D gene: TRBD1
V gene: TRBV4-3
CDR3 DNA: TGCGCCAGCAGCCAAGATGCGGACAGGGATTACAATGAGCAGTTCTTC
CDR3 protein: CASSQDADRDYNEQFF

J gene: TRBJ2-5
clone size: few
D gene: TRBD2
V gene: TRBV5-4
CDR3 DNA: TGTGCCAGCAGCCAAGATACAGCGGGGGGGCCGTTAGGGACCCAGTACTTC
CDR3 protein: CASSQDTAGGPLGTQYF

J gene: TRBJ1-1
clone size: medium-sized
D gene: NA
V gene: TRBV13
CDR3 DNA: TGTGCCAGCAGCCCGAGCACCGACACTGAAGCTTTCTTT
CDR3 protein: CASSPSTDTEAFF

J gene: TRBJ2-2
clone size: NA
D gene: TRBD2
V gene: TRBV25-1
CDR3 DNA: TGTGCCAGCAGTGAAGTAGCGGGGGGCCCTCCGGGCACCGGGGAGCTGTTTTTT
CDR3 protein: CASSEVAGGPPGTGELFF

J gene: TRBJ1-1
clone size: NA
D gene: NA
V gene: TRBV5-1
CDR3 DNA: TGCGCCAGCAGCCCTGACAGACCCGGGGGTGAAGCTTTCTTT
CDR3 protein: CASSPDRPGGEAFF

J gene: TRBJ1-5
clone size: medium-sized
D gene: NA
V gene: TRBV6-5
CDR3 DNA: TGTGCCAGCAGCGGACAGCAAAATCAGCCCCAGCATTTT
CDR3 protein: CASSGQQNQPQHF

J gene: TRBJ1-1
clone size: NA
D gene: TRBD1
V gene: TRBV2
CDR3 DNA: TGTGCCATCTCCGGAACAGGGGGCGGCAGGACTGAAGCTTTCTTT
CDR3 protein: CAISGTGGGRTEAFF